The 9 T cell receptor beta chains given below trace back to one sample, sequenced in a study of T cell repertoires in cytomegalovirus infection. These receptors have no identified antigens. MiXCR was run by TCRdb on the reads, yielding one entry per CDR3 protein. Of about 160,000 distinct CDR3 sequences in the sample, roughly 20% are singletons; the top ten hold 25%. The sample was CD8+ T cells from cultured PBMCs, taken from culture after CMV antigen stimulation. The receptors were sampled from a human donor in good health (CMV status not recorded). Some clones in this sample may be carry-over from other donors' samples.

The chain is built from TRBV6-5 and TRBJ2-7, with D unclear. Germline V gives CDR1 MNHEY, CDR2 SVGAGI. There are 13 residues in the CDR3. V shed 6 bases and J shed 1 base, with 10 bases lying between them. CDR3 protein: CASRSTESYEQYF. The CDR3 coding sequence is TGTGCCAGCAGATCGACTGAATCCTACGAGCAGTACTTC.

The CDR3 region is CASSYSEIAADPYNEQFF. DNA for the CDR3: TGTGCCAGCAGTTACTCGGAGATAGCGGCTGACCCCTACAATGAGCAGTTCTTC. V and J are TRBV6-5 and TRBJ2-1; D is possibly TRBD2 (6 bases). Germline-derived CDR1 and CDR2 are MNHEY and SVGAGI. The V and J ends lost 0 bases and 2 bases respectively, with 17 bases between them. This CDR3 comprises 18 residues.

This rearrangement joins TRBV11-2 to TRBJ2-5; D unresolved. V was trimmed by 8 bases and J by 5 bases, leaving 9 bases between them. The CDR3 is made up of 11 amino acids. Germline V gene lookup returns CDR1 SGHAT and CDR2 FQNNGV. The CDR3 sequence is CASFRLETQYF. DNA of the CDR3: TGTGCCAGCTTTCGCTTGGAGACCCAGTACTTC.

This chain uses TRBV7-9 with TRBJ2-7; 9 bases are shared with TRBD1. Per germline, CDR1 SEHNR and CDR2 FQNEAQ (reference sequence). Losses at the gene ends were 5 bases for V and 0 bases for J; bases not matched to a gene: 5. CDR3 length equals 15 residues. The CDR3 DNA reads TGTGCCAGCAGCCGACAGGGGGTCTTCTCCTACGAGCAGTACTTC. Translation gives CASSRQGVFSYEQYF.

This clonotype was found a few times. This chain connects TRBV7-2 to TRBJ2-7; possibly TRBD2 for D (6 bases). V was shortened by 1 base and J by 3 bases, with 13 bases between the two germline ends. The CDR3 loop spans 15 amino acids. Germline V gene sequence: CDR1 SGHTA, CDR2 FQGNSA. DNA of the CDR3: TGTGCCAGCAGCTTAGAGTTGGCGGGGAGCTACGAGCAGTACTTC. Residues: CASSLELAGSYEQYF.

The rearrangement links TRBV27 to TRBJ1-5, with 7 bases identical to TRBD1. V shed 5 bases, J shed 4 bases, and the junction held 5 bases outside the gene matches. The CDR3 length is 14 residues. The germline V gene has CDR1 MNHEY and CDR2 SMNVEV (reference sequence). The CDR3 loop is CASSPGGMNQPQHF. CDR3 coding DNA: TGTGCCAGCAGTCCAGGGGGGATGAATCAGCCCCAGCATTTT.

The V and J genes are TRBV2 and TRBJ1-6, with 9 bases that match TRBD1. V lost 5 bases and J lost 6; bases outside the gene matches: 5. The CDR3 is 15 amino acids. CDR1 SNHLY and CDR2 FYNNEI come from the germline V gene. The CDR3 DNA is TGTGCCAGCAGTCGGACAGGGGCTCTTAATTCACCCCTCCACTTT. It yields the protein CASSRTGALNSPLHF.

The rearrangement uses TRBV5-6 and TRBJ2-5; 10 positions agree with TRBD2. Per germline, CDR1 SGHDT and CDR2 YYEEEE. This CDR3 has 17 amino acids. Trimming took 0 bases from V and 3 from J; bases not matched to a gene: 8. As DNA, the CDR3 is TGTGCCAGCAGCTTGGCCGGCTCTAGCGGGGGTAAAGAGACCCAGTACTTC. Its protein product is CASSLAGSSGGKETQYF.

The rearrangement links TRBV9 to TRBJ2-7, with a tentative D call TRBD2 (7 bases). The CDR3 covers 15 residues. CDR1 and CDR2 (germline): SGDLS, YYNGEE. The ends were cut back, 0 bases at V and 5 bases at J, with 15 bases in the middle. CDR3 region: CASSVGGGYGNEQYF. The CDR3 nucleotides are TGTGCCAGCAGCGTAGGCGGGGGCTACGGTAACGAGCAGTACTTC.